The next 18 T cell receptor beta chains were all read from a single sample in a study of blood T cell repertoires in COVID-19. Profiled with immunoSEQ multiplex PCR; TCRdb holds only in-frame clones, not every one. The data contain approximately 90,000 clones, roughly 82% of them singletons. Sequencing input: peripheral blood. Receptor source: an elderly woman with acute or convalescent COVID-19.

The V call is TRBV14, the J call TRBJ1-2; D perhaps matches TRBD1 (6 bases). The CDR3 spans 15 residues. Trimming pared 4 bases from V and 8 bases from J, leaving 20 bases between. Germline-derived CDR1 and CDR2 are SGHDN and FVKESK. The CDR3 DNA reads as TGTGCCAGCAGCCCTACCACAGGGTTCGAAGGCGGCTACACCTTC. This codes for CASSPTTGFEGGYTF.

This chain uses TRBV19 with TRBJ1-1; the D gene is possibly TRBD1 (5 bases). Germline-derived CDR1 and CDR2 are LNHDA and SQIVND (reference sequence). The V end lost 7 bases, the J end lost 5 bases, and 17 bases lay between the germline ends. This CDR3 region has 14 residues. The CDR3 sequence is CASIPRWGETEAFF. DNA for the CDR3: TGTGCCAGTATTCCCCGGTGGGGGGAAACTGAAGCTTTCTTT.

The DNA of the CDR3 is TGTGCCAGCAGCTTATCTTCAGGGTCAGGGGAAAAACTGTTTTTT. Translating it yields CASSLSSGSGEKLFF. The chain joins TRBV7-8 to TRBJ1-4; TRBD1 is a possible D gene (5 bases). The CDR3 contains 15 residues. Germline V gene sequence: CDR1 SGHVS, CDR2 FQNEAQ. With 2 bases removed from V and 8 bases from J, the gap between germline ends came to 15 bases. Full variable domain (outside the CDR3, taken from reference TRBV7-8 and TRBJ1-4): GAGVSQSPRYKVAKRGQDVALRCDPISGHVSLFWYQQALGQGPEFLTYFQNEAQLDKSGLPSDRFFAERPEGSVSTLKIQRTQQEDSAVYLCASSLSSGSGEKLFFGSGTQLSVL.

The chain carries TRBV6-5 and TRBJ2-5; 7 bases agree with TRBD1. Losses at the gene ends were 10 bases for V and 4 bases for J; bases not matched to a gene: 12. Germline assignment: CDR1 MNHEY and CDR2 SVGAGI. The CDR3 length is 14 residues. The CDR3: CATSQGVIRETQYF. CDR3 nucleotide sequence: TGTGCCACCTCCCAGGGGGTGATTAGAGAGACCCAGTACTTC.

The count of this clone is one. The chain recombines TRBV28 with TRBJ2-7; D perhaps matches TRBD2 (7 bases). Germline V lookup: CDR1 MDHEN, CDR2 SYDVKM. The CDR3 contains 16 residues. The germline V and J ends were trimmed by 6 bases and 0 bases, with 18 bases remaining between them. The CDR3 DNA reads as TGTGCCAGCAGGGCGACGGGGGGCTCCATCTCCTACGAGCAGTACTTC. It is translated as CASRATGGSISYEQYF.

The rearrangement links TRBV5-4 to TRBJ2-3; 10 bases are a match to TRBD2. The V segment lost 0 bases and the J segment 0 bases; nucleotides outside the gene matches: 4. CDR1 is SGHNT, CDR2 YYREEE, per germline (reference sequence). The CDR3 runs 17 residues. In DNA form, the CDR3 reads TGTGCCAGCAGCTTGGGTCGTAGCGGGGGGAGCACAGATACGCAGTATTTT. Its translation: CASSLGRSGGSTDTQYF.

The genes are TRBV28 and TRBJ2-1; D is perhaps TRBD2 (5 bases). The CDR3 is made up of 15 amino acids. The V end was cut by 3 bases, the J end by 8 bases, with 17 bases between. Per the germline V gene, CDR1 is MDHEN and CDR2 is SYDVKM. CDR3 DNA: TGTGCCAGCAGTTTGGCAGGTTCGGGGTCGGATGAGCAGTTCTTC. It codes for CASSLAGSGSDEQFF.

The chain couples TRBV4-2 to TRBJ2-7; 7 bases line up with TRBD2. The CDR3 runs 14 residues. Trimming cost V 3 bases and J 2 bases; bases outside gene matches: 4. CDR1 is LGHNA, CDR2 YNFKEQ, per germline. The CDR3 spells CASSQRESPYEQYF. As DNA, the CDR3 is TGTGCCAGCAGCCAGCGGGAGTCGCCCTACGAGCAGTACTTC.

The V gene is TRBV2, the J gene TRBJ1-3, with 9 bases matching TRBD1. After removal of 4 bases from V and 1 base from J, the junction contained 8 bases not matched to a gene. This CDR3 is built from 17 residues. CDR1 and CDR2 (germline): SNHLY, FYNNEI. The CDR3 DNA follows: TGTGCCAGCAGTGGGGGGACAGGGACTGATTCTGGAAACACCATATATTTT. Translation: CASSGGTGTDSGNTIYF.

This clone has just a few counts. V gene TRBV12-3 or TRBV12-4 combines with J gene TRBJ1-2; weak D call: TRBD1 (6 bases). The CDR3 extends over 12 amino acids. The V end lost 5 bases, the J end lost 7 bases, and 11 bases lay between the germline ends. The CDR3 is CASSPNRVGYTF. CDR3 bases: TGTGCCAGCAGTCCCAACAGGGTTGGCTACACCTTC.

This chain joins TRBV27 and TRBJ1-2; 7 positions agree with TRBD1. V dropped 6 bases and J dropped 4; count of bases not matched to a gene: 11. The length of the CDR3 is 15 residues. Germline V CDR1 and CDR2: MNHEY, SMNVEV (reference sequence). The CDR3: CASSRTGLTSYGYTF. The DNA of the CDR3 is TGTGCCAGCAGCAGGACAGGCCTAACTTCCTATGGCTACACCTTC.

The V and J genes are TRBV27 and TRBJ2-1; 7 nucleotides align to TRBD2. This CDR3 has 15 residues. With 5 bases clipped from V and 7 bases from J, the junction kept 11 bases outside the gene matches. Germline V gene sequence: CDR1 MNHEY, CDR2 SMNVEV (reference sequence). CDR3 in amino acids: CASSLGRGEWNEQFF. The DNA of the CDR3 is TGTGCCAGCAGTCTAGGACGGGGGGAATGGAATGAGCAGTTCTTC.

A single count supports this clone. This chain connects TRBV6-5 to TRBJ1-2; TRBD1 aligns across 7 bases. The CDR3 totals 13 residues. Germline loops: CDR1 MNHEY, CDR2 SVGAGI. V trimming: 11 bases; J trimming: 8 bases; junction bases outside the gene matches: 14. CDR3 region: CASRSGQAGGYTF. CDR3 DNA: TGTGCCTCGCGGTCCGGACAGGCGGGCGGCTACACCTTC.

The J gene is TRBJ2-1, the V gene TRBV4-2, with TRBD2 identical over 15 bases. The junction had 8 bases not matched to a gene; V was cut back by 1 base and J by 10 bases. CDR1 and CDR2 from the germline V gene are LGHNA and YNFKEQ. The CDR3 has 17 amino acids. CDR3 nucleotide sequence: TGTGCCAGCAGCCAAGGACCGGGACTAGCGGGGGGTGGGGAGCAGTTCTTC. This codes for CASSQGPGLAGGGEQFF.

The chain combines TRBV6-4 with TRBJ2-1; 9 bases align to TRBD1. The CDR3 sequence is 16 residues long. Germline V gives CDR1 MRHNA, CDR2 SNTAGT. V gave up 6 bases and J gave up 9 bases; unmatched junction bases: 15. This chain's CDR3 is CASSVLPGQGGSEQFF. In DNA, the CDR3 is TGTGCCAGCAGCGTACTTCCGGGACAGGGAGGTTCTGAGCAGTTCTTC.

The chain employs TRBV18 and TRBJ2-2; the match to TRBD1 covers 9 bases. With V trimmed by 3 bases and J by 7 bases, 9 bases remained unmatched. This CDR3 is 16 amino acids long. Germline CDR1 KGHSH, CDR2 LQKENI. The CDR3 spells CASSPKQGARDGELFF. The CDR3 DNA reads as TGTGCCAGCTCACCCAAACAGGGGGCGCGAGACGGGGAGCTGTTTTTT.

The J gene is TRBJ2-3, the V gene TRBV6-5; no firm D call. Germline V gives CDR1 MNHEY, CDR2 SVGAGI. CDR3 length: 14 amino acids. V was clipped by 4 bases and J by 4 bases, with 12 bases between them. CDR3 in amino acids: CASSLTPVADTQYF. The CDR3, as DNA: TGTGCCAGCAGTTTAACACCCGTGGCAGATACGCAGTATTTT.

J is TRBJ2-7 and V is TRBV14, with TRBD1 identical over 8 bases. This CDR3 has 15 residues. CDR1 is SGHDN and CDR2 is FVKESK in the germline V gene. Trimming took 4 bases from V and 1 from J; bases not matched to a gene: 6. This CDR3 reads CASSRLTGGSYEQYF. CDR3 coding DNA: TGTGCCAGCAGCCGACTCACAGGGGGGTCCTACGAGCAGTACTTC.